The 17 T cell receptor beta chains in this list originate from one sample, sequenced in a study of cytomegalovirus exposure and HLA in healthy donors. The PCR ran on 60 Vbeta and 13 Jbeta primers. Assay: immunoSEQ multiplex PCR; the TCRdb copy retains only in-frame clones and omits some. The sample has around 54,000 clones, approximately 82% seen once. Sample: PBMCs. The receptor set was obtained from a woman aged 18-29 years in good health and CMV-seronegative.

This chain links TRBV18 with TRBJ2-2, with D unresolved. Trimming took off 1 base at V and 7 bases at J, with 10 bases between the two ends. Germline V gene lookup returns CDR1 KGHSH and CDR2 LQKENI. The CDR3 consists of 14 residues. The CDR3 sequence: CASSPRQEVGELFF. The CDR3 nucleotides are TGTGCCAGCTCACCACGGCAGGAAGTCGGGGAGCTGTTTTTT. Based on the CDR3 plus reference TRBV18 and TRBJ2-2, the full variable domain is NAGVMQNPRHLVRRRGQEARLRCSPMKGHSHVYWYRQLPEEGLKFMVYLQKENIIDESGMPKERFSAEFPKEGPSILRIQQVVRGDSAAYFCASSPRQEVGELFFGEGSRLTVL.

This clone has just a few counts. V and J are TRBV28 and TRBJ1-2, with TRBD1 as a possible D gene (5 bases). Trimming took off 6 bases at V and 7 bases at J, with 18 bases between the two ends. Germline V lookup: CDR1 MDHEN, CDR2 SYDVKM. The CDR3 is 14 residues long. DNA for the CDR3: TGTGCCAGCAGCGAACTCGGGGGAGGAGGTGGCTACACCTTC. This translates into CASSELGGGGGYTF.

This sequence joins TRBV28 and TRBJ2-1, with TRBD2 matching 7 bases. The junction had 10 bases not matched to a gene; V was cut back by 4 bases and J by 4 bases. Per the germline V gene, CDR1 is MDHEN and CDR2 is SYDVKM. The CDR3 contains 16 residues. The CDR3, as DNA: TGTGCCAGCAGTTCTCCGGCTAGCGGTTCTTACAATGAGCAGTTCTTC. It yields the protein CASSSPASGSYNEQFF.

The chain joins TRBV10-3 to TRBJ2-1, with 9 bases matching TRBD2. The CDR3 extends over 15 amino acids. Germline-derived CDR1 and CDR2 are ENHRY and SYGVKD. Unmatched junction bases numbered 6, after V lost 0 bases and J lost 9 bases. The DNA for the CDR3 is TGTGCCATCAGTGAGTCGATCAGCGGGAGGAGTGAGCAGTTCTTC. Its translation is CAISESISGRSEQFF.

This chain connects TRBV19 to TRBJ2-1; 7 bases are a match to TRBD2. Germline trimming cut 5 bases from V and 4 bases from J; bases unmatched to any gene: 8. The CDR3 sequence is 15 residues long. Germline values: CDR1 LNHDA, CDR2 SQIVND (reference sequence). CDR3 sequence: CASSLSSGEYNEQFF. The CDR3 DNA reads TGTGCCAGTAGTCTGTCTAGCGGAGAGTACAATGAGCAGTTCTTC.

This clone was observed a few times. CDR3 amino acids: CSVGAGNTGELFF. The CDR3 coding sequence is TGCAGCGTAGGAGCGGGGAACACCGGGGAGCTGTTTTTT. The chain is built from TRBV29-1 and TRBJ2-2; D is perhaps TRBD2 (6 bases). This CDR3 region has 13 residues. Per germline, CDR1 SQVTM and CDR2 ANQGSEA. V lost 6 bases, J lost 1 base, and 9 bases lay in between.

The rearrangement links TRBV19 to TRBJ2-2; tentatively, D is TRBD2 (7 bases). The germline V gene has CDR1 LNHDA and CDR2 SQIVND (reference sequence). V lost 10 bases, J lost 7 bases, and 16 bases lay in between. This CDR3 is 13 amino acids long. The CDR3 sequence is CATLRGGGGELFF. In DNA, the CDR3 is TGTGCCACCCTGAGAGGGGGGGGCGGGGAGCTGTTTTTT.

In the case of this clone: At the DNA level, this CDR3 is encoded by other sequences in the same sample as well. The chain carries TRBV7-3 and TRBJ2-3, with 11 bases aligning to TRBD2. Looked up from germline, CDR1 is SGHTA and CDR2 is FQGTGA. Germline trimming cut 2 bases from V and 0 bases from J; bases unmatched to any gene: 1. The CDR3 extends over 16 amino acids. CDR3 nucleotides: TGTGCCAGCAGCTTAGCTAGCGGGGGGAGCACAGATACGCAGTATTTT. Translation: CASSLASGGSTDTQYF.

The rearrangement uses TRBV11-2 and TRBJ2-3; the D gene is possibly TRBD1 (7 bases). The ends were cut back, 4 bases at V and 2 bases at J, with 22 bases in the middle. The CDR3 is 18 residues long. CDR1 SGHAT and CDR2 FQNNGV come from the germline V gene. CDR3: CASSSWSGGGLSTDTQYF. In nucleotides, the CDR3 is TGTGCCAGCAGCTCGTGGAGTGGAGGGGGCCTATCCACAGATACGCAGTATTTT.

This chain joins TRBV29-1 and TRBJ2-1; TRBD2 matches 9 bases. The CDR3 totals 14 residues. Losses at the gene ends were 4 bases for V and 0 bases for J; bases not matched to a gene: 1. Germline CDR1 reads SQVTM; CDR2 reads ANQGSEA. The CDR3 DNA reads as TGCAGCGTTGCTAGCGGGACCTCCTACAATGAGCAGTTCTTC. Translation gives CSVASGTSYNEQFF.

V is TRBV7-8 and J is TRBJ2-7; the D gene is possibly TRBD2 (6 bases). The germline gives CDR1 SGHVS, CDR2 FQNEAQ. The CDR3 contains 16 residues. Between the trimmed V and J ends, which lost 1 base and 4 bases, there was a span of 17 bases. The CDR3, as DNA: TGTGCCAGCAGCTTAGTAGGTGAACTAGCCCGGTACGAGCAGTACTTC. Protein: CASSLVGELARYEQYF.

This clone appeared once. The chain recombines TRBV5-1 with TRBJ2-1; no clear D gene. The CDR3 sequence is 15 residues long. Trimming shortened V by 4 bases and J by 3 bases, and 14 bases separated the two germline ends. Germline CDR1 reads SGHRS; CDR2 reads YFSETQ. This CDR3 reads CASSLREVIYNEQFF. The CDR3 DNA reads TGCGCCAGCAGCCTACGAGAGGTGATCTACAATGAGCAGTTCTTC.

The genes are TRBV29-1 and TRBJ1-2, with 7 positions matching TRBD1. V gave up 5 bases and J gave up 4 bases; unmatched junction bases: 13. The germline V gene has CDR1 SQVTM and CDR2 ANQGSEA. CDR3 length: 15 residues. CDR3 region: CSVSLPDQGGYGYTF. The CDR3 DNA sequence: TGCAGCGTTTCCCTACCTGACCAGGGGGGCTATGGCTACACCTTC. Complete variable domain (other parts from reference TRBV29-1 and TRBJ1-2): SAVISQKPSRDICQRGTSLTIQCQVDSQVTMMFWYRQQPGQSLTLIATANQGSEATYESGFVIDKFPISRPNLTFSTLTVSNMSPEDSSIYLCSVSLPDQGGYGYTFGSGTRLTVV.

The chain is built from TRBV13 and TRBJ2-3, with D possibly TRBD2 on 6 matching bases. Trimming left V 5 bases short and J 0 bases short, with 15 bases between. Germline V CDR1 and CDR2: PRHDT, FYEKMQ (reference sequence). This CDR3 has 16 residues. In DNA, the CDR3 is TGTGCCAGCAGCATAAGCTGGGGGACTAGCACAGATACGCAGTATTTT. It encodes CASSISWGTSTDTQYF.

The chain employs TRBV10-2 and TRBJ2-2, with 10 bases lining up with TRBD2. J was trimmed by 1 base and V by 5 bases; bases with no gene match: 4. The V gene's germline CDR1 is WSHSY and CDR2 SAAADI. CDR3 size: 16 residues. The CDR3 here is CASSRTSGLNTGELFF. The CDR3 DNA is TGCGCCAGCAGTCGGACTAGCGGCCTGAACACCGGGGAGCTGTTTTTT.

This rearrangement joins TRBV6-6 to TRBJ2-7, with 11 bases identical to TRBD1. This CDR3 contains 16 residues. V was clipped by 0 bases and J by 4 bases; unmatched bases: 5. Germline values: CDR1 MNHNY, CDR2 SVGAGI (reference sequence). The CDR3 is CASSYSGQGGQYEQYF. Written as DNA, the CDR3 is TGTGCCAGCAGTTACTCGGGACAGGGGGGCCAATACGAGCAGTACTTC.

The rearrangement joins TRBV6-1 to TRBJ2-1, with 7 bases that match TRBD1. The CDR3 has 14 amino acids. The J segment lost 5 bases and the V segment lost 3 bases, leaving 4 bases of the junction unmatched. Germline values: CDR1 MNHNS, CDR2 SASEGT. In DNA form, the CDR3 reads TGTGCCAGCAGTGATCGGGACAGAAACAATGAGCAGTTCTTC. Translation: CASSDRDRNNEQFF.